The entry below describes one T cell receptor beta chain. In the original workflow: By means of reference gene primer amplification, nucleated cell counts were estimated. Profiled with immunoSEQ multiplex PCR; TCRdb holds only in-frame clones, not every one. V, J and clone size reflect that table, while D and trimming were determined from the DNA. The sample shows about 36,000 clones, around four fifths of them seen only once. The sample belongs to a study of blood T cell repertoires in COVID-19. This CDR3 has 19 amino acids. With 4 bases clipped from V and 3 bases from J, the junction kept 15 bases outside the gene matches. In germline, CDR1 is MGHRA, CDR2 YSYEKL.

This receptor was taken from a human donor in a cohort sampled during active COVID-19. The J gene is TRBJ2-3, the V gene TRBV4-1; 11 bases are a match to TRBD2. The specimen was peripheral blood. The CDR3 nucleotides are TGCGCCAGCAGCCCCGGAGGTAGCGGGGGGGCCGCGGGTACAGATACGCAGTATTTT. Its protein is CASSPGGSGGAAGTDTQYF.